The clone carrying this TCR beta chain was seen many times. The antigen is not known. The DNA ends 3 residues before the CDR3 does, and the rest of the CDR3 is filled in from the germline J gene. This record belongs to a study of T cell clonality in common variable immunodeficiency. Study-level points and caveats: Compared with healthy controls, CVID subjects showed increased TCRbeta clonality, mostly in about a third. Compared with controls, CVID subjects had fewer shared TCRbeta clones. Common variable immunodeficiency TCR beta sequences reportedly had fewer deletions and N-nucleotide insertions.

Method: immunoSEQ multiplex PCR; TCRdb's copy keeps in-frame clones and lacks some. The sample holds around 16,000 clones, and no clone turns up only once. This CDR3 spans 16 amino acids. Germline loops: CDR1 SGHNT, CDR2 YYREEE (reference sequence). V shed 5 bases and J 1 base; nucleotides not matched to a gene: 9. The chain recombines TRBV5-4 with TRBJ1-1; 9 positions match TRBD1. The receptor was derived from a human donor with common variable immunodeficiency. Sequencing was done on a sample of peripheral blood mononuclear cells. CDR3 amino acids: CASRYGQGLPNTEAFF. The CDR3 DNA, read in part, is TGTGCCAGCAGGTACGGACAGGGGCTACCGAACACTGAA.